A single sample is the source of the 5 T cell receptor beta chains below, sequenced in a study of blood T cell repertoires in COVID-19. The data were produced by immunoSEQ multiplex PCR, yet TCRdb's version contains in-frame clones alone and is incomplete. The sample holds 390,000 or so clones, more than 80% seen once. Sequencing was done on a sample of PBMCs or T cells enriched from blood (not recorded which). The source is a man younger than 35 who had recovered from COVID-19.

The CDR3 reads CASSYRTNEKLFF. The CDR3 coding sequence is TGCGCCAGCAGCTACAGAACTAATGAAAAACTGTTTTTT. The chain carries TRBV5-1 and TRBJ1-4; D is unclear. Germline V gene sequence: CDR1 SGHRS, CDR2 YFSETQ. The CDR3 covers 13 residues. The V end was cut by 3 bases, the J end by 1 base, with 4 bases between.

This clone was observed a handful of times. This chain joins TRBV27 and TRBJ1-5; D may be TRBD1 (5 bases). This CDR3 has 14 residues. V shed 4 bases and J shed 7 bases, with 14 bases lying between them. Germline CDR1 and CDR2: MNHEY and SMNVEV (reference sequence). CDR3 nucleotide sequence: TGTGCCAGCAGTTGGGGGGGGGACGTACAGCCCCAGCATTTT. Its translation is CASSWGGDVQPQHF.

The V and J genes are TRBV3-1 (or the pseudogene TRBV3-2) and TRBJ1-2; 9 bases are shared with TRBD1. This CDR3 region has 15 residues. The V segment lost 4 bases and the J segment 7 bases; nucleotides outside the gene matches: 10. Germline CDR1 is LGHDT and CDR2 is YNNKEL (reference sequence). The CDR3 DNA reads TGTGCCAGCAGCCGCCCACTACAGGGGGCGGTTGGCTACACCTTC. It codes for CASSRPLQGAVGYTF.

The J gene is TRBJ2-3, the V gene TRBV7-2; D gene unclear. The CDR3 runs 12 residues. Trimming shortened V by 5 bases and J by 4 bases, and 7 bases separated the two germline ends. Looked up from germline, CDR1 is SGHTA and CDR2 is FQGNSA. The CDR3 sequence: CASSPSSDTQYF. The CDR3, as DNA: TGTGCCAGCAGCCCGTCGTCAGATACGCAGTATTTT.

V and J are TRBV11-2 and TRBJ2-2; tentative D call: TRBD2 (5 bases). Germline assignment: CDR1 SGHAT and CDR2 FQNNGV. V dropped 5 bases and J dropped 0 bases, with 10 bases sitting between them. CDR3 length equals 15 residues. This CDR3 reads CASSPRAPNTGELFF. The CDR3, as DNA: TGTGCCAGCAGCCCGCGGGCACCGAACACCGGGGAGCTGTTTTTT.